The clone carrying this T cell receptor (beta chain) was recorded a few times. Per the authors' pipeline: Quantification of nucleated cells was approximated via reference gene primer amplification. Libraries were prepared by immunoSEQ multiplex PCR; TCRdb keeps only in-frame clonotypes and omits some of them. Clonal size and the V and J genes are those of that table, whereas D and trimming came from the DNA. This sample has 150,000 to 200,000 clones, with approximately 84% found just once. These data are taken from a study of blood T cell repertoires in COVID-19. Whole-study context: Samples of COVID-19 (acute and convalescent) were obtained from the United States, Italy and Spain. PBMCs, B-cell-depleted T cells, or T cells were the source of the cDNA or gDNA that made up the material.

Germline CDR1 SGDLS, CDR2 YYNGEE. After removal of 4 bases from V and 6 bases from J, the junction contained 7 bases not matched to a gene. The CDR3 has 16 amino acids. The receptor's source is a woman older than 75 with acute or convalescent COVID-19. Material: peripheral blood. V and J are TRBV9 and TRBJ2-1, with 13 positions matching TRBD2. CDR3 DNA: TGTGCCAGCAGCACGCAGACTAGCGGGAGGCTCAATGAGCAGTTCTTC. Its translation: CASSTQTSGRLNEQFF.